This T cell receptor (beta chain) appears in the sequencing data of a study of Ad26.COV2.S vaccination and SARS-CoV-2 variants. This clone came up once. What it recognizes is unknown. Described treatment: 15 to 20 received Ad26.COV2.S at low or high dose, single or two shots; roughly 5 received placebo; per-sample allocation not given. All samples were drawn on day 63, counting from the first vaccine or placebo injection. Study-wide results and caveats: Responses of spike-specific T cells (both CD8+ and CD4+) reportedly showed substantial breadth after vaccination. TCR breadth and depth analyses may have underestimated total T cell responses.

The CDR3 totals 13 residues. The germline CDR1 and CDR2 sequences are SGHTA and FQGTGA. V dropped 8 bases and J dropped 4; count of bases not matched to a gene: 7. Here immunoSEQ multiplex PCR was the method, and the copy in TCRdb shows in-frame clones only, minus some. Of about 330,000 clones listed, about nine tenths are singletons. The V call is TRBV7-3, the J call TRBJ1-2; TRBD1 matches at 7 bases. This TCR derives from a person between 18 and 65 years old who received the Ad26.COV2.S COVID-19 vaccine or a placebo. The material sequenced was peripheral blood, taken in a trial of Ad26.COV2.S vaccine versus placebo. The CDR3 is CASATAGGYGYTF. CDR3 DNA: TGTGCCAGCGCCACGGCAGGGGGCTATGGCTACACCTTC.